The 14 T cell receptor beta chains below were found in one sample sequenced in a study of cytomegalovirus exposure and HLA in healthy donors. Sequencing used immunoSEQ multiplex PCR; TCRdb keeps in-frame clones, though not all of them. The table lists about 330,000 clones, about 90% of them singletons. Source material: PBMCs. The source of these receptors is a woman aged 25 to 39 in good health and CMV-seropositive.

The rearrangement joins TRBV4-3 to TRBJ2-1; 13 bases line up with TRBD2. The V and J ends lost 4 bases and 8 bases, in that order; junction bases with no gene match: 5. This CDR3 is built from 15 residues. The germline CDR1 and CDR2 sequences are LGHNA and YSLEER. CDR3 DNA: TGCGCCAGCAGCCCGGGACTAGCGGGATCCGATGAGCAGTTCTTC. Translated, it gives CASSPGLAGSDEQFF.

The CDR3 bases are TGTGCCAGCAGTTTGACAGGGGGGAACACCGGGGAGCTGTTTTTT. This encodes CASSLTGGNTGELFF. V usage is TRBV7-8 and J usage is TRBJ2-2; 9 bases agree with TRBD1. CDR1 is SGHVS, CDR2 FQNEAQ, per germline. CDR3 length: 15 residues. The V segment lost 6 bases and the J segment 1 base; nucleotides outside the gene matches: 3. Variable domain in full (rest from reference TRBV7-8 and TRBJ2-2): GAGVSQSPRYKVAKRGQDVALRCDPISGHVSLFWYQQALGQGPEFLTYFQNEAQLDKSGLPSDRFFAERPEGSVSTLKIQRTQQEDSAVYLCASSLTGGNTGELFFGEGSRLTVL.

In regard to this clone: Other DNA sequences in the same sample also yield this CDR3. The rearrangement joins TRBV27 to TRBJ2-7, with 8 bases that match TRBD2. Germline loops: CDR1 MNHEY, CDR2 SMNVEV (reference sequence). V was pared by 3 bases and J by 3 bases, with 1 base of the junction left unmatched. The CDR3 covers 13 residues. For the CDR3, the DNA is TGTGCCAGCAGTTTCGCGGGGGGCTACGAGCAGTACTTC. Protein product: CASSFAGGYEQYF.

The V gene is TRBV5-6, the J gene TRBJ1-2, with unresolved D. The V gene lost 0 bases and the J gene lost 6 bases, with 9 bases spanning the gap. This CDR3 region has 13 residues. Germline V gene sequence: CDR1 SGHDT, CDR2 YYEEEE. The CDR3 bases are TGTGCCAGCAGCTTGGCGAGCCCGGATGGCTACACCTTC. Translated: CASSLASPDGYTF.

The chain employs TRBV5-6 and TRBJ2-1; D not certain. Germline V lookup: CDR1 SGHDT, CDR2 YYEEEE. The CDR3 is 12 residues long. With 3 bases removed from V and 6 bases from J, the gap between germline ends came to 7 bases. DNA of the CDR3: TGTGCCAGCAGCTCCCATGTCAATGAGCAGTTCTTC. Translated: CASSSHVNEQFF.

This chain connects TRBV2 to TRBJ2-4; no firm D call. Looked up from germline, CDR1 is SNHLY and CDR2 is FYNNEI. The ends were cut back, 1 base at V and 0 bases at J, with 4 bases in the middle. The CDR3 extends over 14 amino acids. The CDR3 protein is CASSEGKAKNIQYF. The CDR3, as DNA: TGTGCCAGCAGTGAAGGCAAAGCCAAAAACATTCAGTACTTC.

This rearrangement joins TRBV2 to TRBJ2-7; TRBD2 matches at 7 bases. This CDR3 has 14 amino acids. The germline V gene has CDR1 SNHLY and CDR2 FYNNEI. V was pared by 5 bases and J by 5 bases, with 9 bases of the junction left unmatched. For the CDR3, the DNA is TGTGCCAGCAGTAGGGACTACGGCCGCGACGAGCAGTACTTC. Residues: CASSRDYGRDEQYF.

As concerns this clone: Mismatch with germline at one junction end may stem from a read error. The chain couples TRBV14 to TRBJ2-7; 12 positions match TRBD2. Per germline, CDR1 SGHDN and CDR2 FVKESK. The length of the CDR3 is 14 residues. Here the CDR3 reads CASSQTSGSLRAVF. The DNA of the CDR3 is TGTGCCAGCAGCCAGACTAGCGGGAGCCTACGAGCAGTTTTC.

Worth noting for this clone: The same CDR3 is also encoded by other DNA sequences in this sample. CDR3 bases: TGCGCCAGCAGCCAAGTCCTAGCGGGGAGCACAGATACGCAGTATTTT. It is translated as CASSQVLAGSTDTQYF. The chain carries TRBV4-3 and TRBJ2-3; 9 bases align to TRBD2. V gave up 1 base and J gave up 0 bases; unmatched junction bases: 2. The CDR3 contains 16 residues. The V gene's germline CDR1 is LGHNA and CDR2 YSLEER.

The chain is built from TRBV7-3 and TRBJ2-3, with 11 bases identical to TRBD1. The CDR3 sequence is 18 residues long. V lost 4 bases to trimming and J lost 2 bases; unmatched junction nucleotides: 11. Germline CDR1 and CDR2: SGHTA and FQGTGA. CDR3 sequence (DNA): TGTGCCAGCAGCTCGACCGGACAGGGGGCGACGTCCACAGATACGCAGTATTTT. Translating it yields CASSSTGQGATSTDTQYF.

The chain employs TRBV27 and TRBJ2-2, with 9 nucleotides matching TRBD1. With V trimmed by 8 bases and J by 5 bases, 9 bases remained unmatched. CDR1 is MNHEY and CDR2 is SMNVEV in the germline V gene (reference sequence). This CDR3 has 15 amino acids. For the CDR3, the DNA is TGTGCCAGCGGGACAGGGCGGGGCTGGACCGGGGAGCTGTTTTTT. Translated: CASGTGRGWTGELFF.

The CDR3 is CATSSLQGYEQYF. CDR3 nucleotide sequence: TGTGCCACCAGCAGCTTACAGGGATACGAGCAGTACTTC. The chain uses TRBV15 and TRBJ2-7, with D possibly TRBD1 on 6 matching bases. This CDR3 has 13 residues. Between the trimmed V and J ends, which lost 3 bases and 4 bases, there was a span of 10 bases. Germline V gene data show CDR1 as LNHNV and CDR2 as YYDKDF (reference sequence).

This chain joins TRBV5-1 and TRBJ2-5; tentatively, D is TRBD1 (5 bases). The germline gives CDR1 SGHRS, CDR2 YFSETQ. Deletions cut 1 base from V and 4 bases from J, with 17 bases between. The CDR3 is 16 residues long. The CDR3 sequence is CASSLFSRARLETQYF. CDR3 coding DNA: TGCGCCAGCAGCTTGTTTTCCAGGGCCCGTTTAGAGACCCAGTACTTC.

The chain recombines TRBV30 with TRBJ1-4, with D perhaps TRBD1 (5 bases). Trimming left V 3 bases short and J 4 bases short, with 24 bases between. CDR1 is GTSNPN, CDR2 SVGIG, per germline (reference sequence). The CDR3 is 18 amino acids. CDR3 nucleotides: TGTGCCTGGAGAGGAGGCTGGGGACGGGGCAAGCATAATGAAAAACTGTTTTTT. Translated: CAWRGGWGRGKHNEKLFF.